What follows describes a single T cell receptor beta chain. It lacks a known antigen. Base-call qualities are not available, and no considerably larger clone is one nucleotide away. Inclusive of the bounding cysteine and phenylalanine, the CDR3 is 15 residues long. CDR3 DNA only is kept here, 45 bases in frame from base 1. Relative to germline, V is 4 bases shorter and J is 7 bases shorter, with 17 bases between their ends. CDR1 and CDR2 are read off the germline V gene (reference sequence) as SGHKS and YYEKEE. The data derive from a study of blood T cell repertoires in COVID-19 (dated by TCRdb to the early 2020s). Looking at the study overall: Collaborator samples came from the United States, Italy and Spain and covered acute and convalescent phases of COVID-19. The material from the prospective study consisted of cDNA or gDNA derived from T cells, B-cell-depleted T cells, or PBMCs. Subjects who had been exposed to COVID-19, were actively infected with it, or had recovered from it provided the deeply sampled blood TCRbeta repertoires that made up the dataset. A freely available public database, intended as a resource for researchers studying the immune response to SARS-CoV-2, is where the repertoires were released. Samples were obtained from the ongoing ImmuneRACE study (first 160 participants) and from some 1,200 subjects provided by 6 global collaborators. Sample metadata almost always included a de-identified subject ID, COVID-19 status, age in years and sex. Where available, HLA class I and class II types were taken from metadata supplied by the sample provider and were not determined by assay-based typing. The study at large found these results: The amount of clinical and demographic metadata varied by source and participant and was provided uncurated.

The immunoSEQ Assay, a bias-controlled multiplex PCR, was used to amplify TCRbeta CDR3 regions from genomic DNA. Under the source paper's analysis protocol: The number of nucleated cells in each sample was estimated from the amplification of reference gene primers within the assay. Sequence reads were collapsed and filtered to measure the absolute abundance of every unique TCRbeta CDR3 rearrangement. For each sample, productive Simpson clonality was calculated by taking the square root of Simpson's diversity index across productive rearrangements. Held by TCRdb, this immuneACCESS table contains in-frame sequences only and omits some clones. Under half of the omission traces to an unresolved V gene where checked; the cause of the rest is unknown. The V and J calls and clone size are taken from that table; D and trimming were inferred from the DNA. The sample includes some 220,000 clones, with 80% observed a single time. Of the sample, around 13% is held by the ten largest clones.

Whole blood was collected in K2EDTA tubes by collaborating institutions according to the institutions' own protocols. For TCRbeta analysis, collaborators shipped samples as frozen whole blood, isolated PBMCs, or DNA extracted from either of those sample types. The rearranged chain carries TRBV5-5 and TRBJ1-4; possibly the D gene is TRBD1, per 5 matching bases. The sequenced sample was peripheral blood. The receptor was derived from a human donor in a cohort sampled during active COVID-19. The CDR3 sequence is CASSEGSGLGEKLFF. The nucleotides are TGTGCCAGCAGCGAAGGCTCAGGGTTAGGTGAAAAACTGTTTTTT.